This paragraph reports one T cell receptor (beta chain). The sample originates from a study of blood T cell repertoires in COVID-19. The protocol was immunoSEQ multiplex PCR, while the TCRdb copy is restricted to in-frame clones and leaves out a portion. The profile shows around 64,000 clones, about 81% of them singletons. The ends were cut back, 11 bases at V and 5 bases at J, with 21 bases in the middle. The CDR3 length is 15 residues. Looked up from germline, CDR1 is SNHLY and CDR2 is FYNNEI. The TCR sequence derives from a human donor in a cohort sampled during active COVID-19. V and J are TRBV2 and TRBJ2-2, with a possible D match to TRBD1 (6 bases). The material sequenced was peripheral blood. DNA of the CDR3: TGTGCCGGAGCATACAGGGCTAGTATTACCGGGGAGCTGTTTTTT. It yields the protein CAGAYRASITGELFF.